A selection of T cell receptor beta chains follows, all from one sample in a study of neoadjuvant anti-PD-1 for oral cavity cancer. TCRdb keeps only in-frame clones here, not all; method: immunoSEQ multiplex PCR. This repertoire shows tens of thousands of clones, roughly nine tenths found once; its top ten account for 2.5% to 3%. Sample: PBMCs, taken after nivolumab (anti-PD-1) treatment. The receptors here all came from a person between 35 and 79 years old with oral cavity squamous cell carcinoma. Both conserved end residues are part of each CDR3.

V gene	J gene	CDR3 protein
TRBV7-3	TRBJ1-1	CASRLDITTEAFF
TRBV29-1	TRBJ2-3	CSVLWAGRADTQYF
TRBV11-2	TRBJ2-1	CASSLRRGYNEQFF
TRBV4-1	TRBJ1-3	CASSPTGTGAISGNTIYF
TRBV27	TRBJ1-5	CASQAGTGGRFYQPQHF
TRBV5-5	TRBJ2-1	CASSPPGYNEQFF
TRBV6-5	TRBJ2-1	CASSDRDISYNEQFF
TRBV2	TRBJ1-4	CASSLLTTNEKLFF
TRBV28	TRBJ2-7	CASGRHEQYF
TRBV29-1	TRBJ1-3	CSVEDRGKSGNTIYF
TRBV2	TRBJ2-7	CASSRDSYEQYF
TRBV9	TRBJ2-3	CASSFRPLSTDTQYF
TRBV30	TRBJ1-3	CAWSRGRASGNTIYF
TRBV6-1	TRBJ2-3	CASSEALRGLGTDTQYF
TRBV15	TRBJ2-3	CATSRGLAAGVDTQYF
TRBV5-1	TRBJ1-4	CASSLSTNEKLFF
TRBV2	TRBJ1-2	CASSEAWGRPDYGYTF
TRBV4-1	TRBJ1-3	CASSQERLLGQERNTIYF
TRBV11-2	TRBJ2-1	CASSLSGGSLDEQFF
TRBV5-1	TRBJ2-3	CASSLGQGGTDTQYF
TRBV30	TRBJ2-3	CAGQGFGDTQYF
TRBV29-1	TRBJ1-2	CSVGGQDYGYTF
TRBV5-4	TRBJ1-2	CASSIPDSNYGYTF
TRBV11-3	TRBJ2-6	CASGFLLVGGPKSGANVLTF
TRBV18	TRBJ1-2	CASSPNMGGNYGYTF
TRBV6-1	TRBJ2-5	CASSEDVVGGLRETQYF
TRBV7-9	TRBJ1-1	CASSLDMNTEAFF
TRBV2	TRBJ2-7	CASSALGSYEQYF
TRBV10-3	TRBJ2-1	CATGQSGLEQFF
TRBV27	TRBJ2-7	CASRREVTYEQYF
TRBV6-4	TRBJ1-2	CASSDPGQGNKRTF
TRBV19	TRBJ1-2	CASSRGQGLSPYGYTF
TRBV5-4	TRBJ2-5	CASSSPGQVSRTQYF
TRBV27	TRBJ1-4	CASTPGGNEKLFF
TRBV7-9	TRBJ1-4	CASKTGVNEKLFF
TRBV10-2	TRBJ2-7	CASSEYSGRAMSYEQYF
TRBV12-5	TRBJ2-2	CASGWLAGGELFF
TRBV9	TRBJ1-5	CASSGRGSNQPQHF
TRBV2	TRBJ1-5	CASSGTGGGNQPQHF
TRBV10-3	TRBJ2-5	CAISADRGRETQYF